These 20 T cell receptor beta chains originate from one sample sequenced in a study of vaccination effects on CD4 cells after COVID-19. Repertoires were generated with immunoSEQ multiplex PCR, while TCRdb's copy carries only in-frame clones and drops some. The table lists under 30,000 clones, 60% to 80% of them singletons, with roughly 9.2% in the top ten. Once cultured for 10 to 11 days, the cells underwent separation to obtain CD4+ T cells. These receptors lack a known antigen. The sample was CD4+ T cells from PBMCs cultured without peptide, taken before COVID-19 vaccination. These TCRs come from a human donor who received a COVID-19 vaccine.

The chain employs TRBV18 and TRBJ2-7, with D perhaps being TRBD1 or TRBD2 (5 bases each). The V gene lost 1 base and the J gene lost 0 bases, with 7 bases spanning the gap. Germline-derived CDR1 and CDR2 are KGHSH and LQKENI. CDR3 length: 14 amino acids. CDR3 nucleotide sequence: TGTGCCAGCTCACCACGGGACGCCTCCTACGAGCAGTACTTC. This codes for CASSPRDASYEQYF.

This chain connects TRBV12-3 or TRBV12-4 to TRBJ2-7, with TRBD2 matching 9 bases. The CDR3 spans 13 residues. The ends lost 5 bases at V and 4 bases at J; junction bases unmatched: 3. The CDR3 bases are TGTGCCAGCAGTCCGGGACTAGCATACGAGCAGTACTTC. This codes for CASSPGLAYEQYF.

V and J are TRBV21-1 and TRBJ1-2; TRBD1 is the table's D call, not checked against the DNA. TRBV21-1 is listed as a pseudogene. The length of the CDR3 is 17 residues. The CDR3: CASSKVSQGAPNYGYTF. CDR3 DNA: TGTGCCAGCAGCAAAGTTTCACAGGGGGCCCCGAACTATGGCTACACCTTC.

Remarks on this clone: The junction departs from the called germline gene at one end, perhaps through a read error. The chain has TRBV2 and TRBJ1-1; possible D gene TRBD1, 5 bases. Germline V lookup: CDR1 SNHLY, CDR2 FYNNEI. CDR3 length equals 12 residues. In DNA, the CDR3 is TGTGTCAGCCAGCAGGGACCTACTGAAGCTTTCTTT. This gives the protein CVSQQGPTEAFF. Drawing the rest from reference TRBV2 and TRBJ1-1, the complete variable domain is EPEVTQTPSHQVTQMGQEVILRCVPISNHLYFYWYRQILGQKVEFLVSFYNNEISEKSEIFDDQFSVERPDGSNFTLKIRSTKLEDSAMYFCVSQQGPTEAFFGQGTRLTVV.

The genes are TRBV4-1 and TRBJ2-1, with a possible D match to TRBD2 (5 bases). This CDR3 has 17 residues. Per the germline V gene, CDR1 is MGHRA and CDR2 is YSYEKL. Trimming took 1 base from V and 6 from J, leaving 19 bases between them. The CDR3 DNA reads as TGCGCCAGCAGCCAAGTCGGCGGAGGCCCTCGGGGCAATGAGCAGTTCTTC. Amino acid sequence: CASSQVGGGPRGNEQFF.

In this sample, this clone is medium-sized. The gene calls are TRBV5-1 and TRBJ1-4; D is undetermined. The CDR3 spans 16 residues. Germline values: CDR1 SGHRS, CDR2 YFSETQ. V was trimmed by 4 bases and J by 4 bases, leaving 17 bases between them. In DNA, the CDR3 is TGCGCCAGCAGCCTAAATGGCGCGACGCGTAATGAAAAACTGTTTTTT. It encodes CASSLNGATRNEKLFF.

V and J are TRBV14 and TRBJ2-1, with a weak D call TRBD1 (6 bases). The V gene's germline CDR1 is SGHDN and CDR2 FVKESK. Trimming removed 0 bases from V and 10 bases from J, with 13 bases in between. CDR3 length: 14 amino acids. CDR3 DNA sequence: TGTGCCAGCAGCCAAGATACAGGGTCATGGGAGCAGTTCTTC. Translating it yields CASSQDTGSWEQFF.

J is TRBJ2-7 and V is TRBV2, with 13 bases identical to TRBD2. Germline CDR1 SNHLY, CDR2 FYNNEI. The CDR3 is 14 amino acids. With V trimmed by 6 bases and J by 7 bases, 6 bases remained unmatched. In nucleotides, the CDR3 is TGTGCCAGCAGACGGACTAGCGGGAGTGGGGAGCAGTACTTC. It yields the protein CASRRTSGSGEQYF. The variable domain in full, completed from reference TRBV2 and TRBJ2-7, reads EPEVTQTPSHQVTQMGQEVILRCVPISNHLYFYWYRQILGQKVEFLVSFYNNEISEKSEIFDDQFSVERPDGSNFTLKIRSTKLEDSAMYFCASRRTSGSGEQYFGPGTRLTVT.

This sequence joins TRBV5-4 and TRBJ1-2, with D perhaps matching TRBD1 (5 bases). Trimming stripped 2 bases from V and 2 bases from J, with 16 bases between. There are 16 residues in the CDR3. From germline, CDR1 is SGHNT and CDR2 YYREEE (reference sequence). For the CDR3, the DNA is TGTGCCAGCAGCTTCATGGGCCGGCAGGGCAACTATGGCTACACCTTC. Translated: CASSFMGRQGNYGYTF.

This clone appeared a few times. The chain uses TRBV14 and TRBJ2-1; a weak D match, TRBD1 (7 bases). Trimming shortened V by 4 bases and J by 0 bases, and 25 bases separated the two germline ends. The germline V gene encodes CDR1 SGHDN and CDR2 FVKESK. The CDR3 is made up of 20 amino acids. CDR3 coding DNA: TGTGCCAGCAGCCTTACGGGACTTATAGGGGGCTTGAGCTCCTACAATGAGCAGTTCTTC. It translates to CASSLTGLIGGLSSYNEQFF.

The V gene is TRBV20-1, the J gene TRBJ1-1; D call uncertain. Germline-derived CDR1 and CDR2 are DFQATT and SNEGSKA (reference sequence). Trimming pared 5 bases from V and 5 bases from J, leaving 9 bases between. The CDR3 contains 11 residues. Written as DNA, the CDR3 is TGCAGTGCTGGACCTGGGACTGAAGCTTTCTTT. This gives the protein CSAGPGTEAFF.

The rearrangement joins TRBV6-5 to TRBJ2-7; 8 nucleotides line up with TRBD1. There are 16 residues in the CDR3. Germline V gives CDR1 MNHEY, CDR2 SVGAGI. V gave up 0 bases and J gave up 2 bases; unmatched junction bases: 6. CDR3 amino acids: CASSYSNSRGPYEQYF. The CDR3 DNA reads TGTGCCAGCAGTTACTCGAACTCCAGGGGGCCCTACGAGCAGTACTTC.

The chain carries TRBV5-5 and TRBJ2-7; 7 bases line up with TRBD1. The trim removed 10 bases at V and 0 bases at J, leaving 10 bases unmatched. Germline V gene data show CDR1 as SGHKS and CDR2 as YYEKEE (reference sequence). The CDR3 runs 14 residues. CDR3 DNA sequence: TGTGCCGCCGACAGGGCCTTACTCTCCTACGAGCAGTACTTC. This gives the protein CAADRALLSYEQYF.

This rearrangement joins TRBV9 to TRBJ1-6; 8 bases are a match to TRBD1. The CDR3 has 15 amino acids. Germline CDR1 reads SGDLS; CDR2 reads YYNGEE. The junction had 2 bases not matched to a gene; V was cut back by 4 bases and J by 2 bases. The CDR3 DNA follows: TGTGCCAGCAGCAAACAGGGGGCCTATAATTCACCCCTCCACTTT. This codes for CASSKQGAYNSPLHF.

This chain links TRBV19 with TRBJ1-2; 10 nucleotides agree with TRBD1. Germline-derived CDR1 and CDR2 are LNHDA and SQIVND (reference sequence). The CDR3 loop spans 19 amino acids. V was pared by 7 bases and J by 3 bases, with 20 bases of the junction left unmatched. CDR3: CASNAILGTGEGVDYGYTF. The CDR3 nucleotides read TGTGCCAGTAACGCAATCCTAGGGACAGGGGAGGGCGTGGACTATGGCTACACCTTC.

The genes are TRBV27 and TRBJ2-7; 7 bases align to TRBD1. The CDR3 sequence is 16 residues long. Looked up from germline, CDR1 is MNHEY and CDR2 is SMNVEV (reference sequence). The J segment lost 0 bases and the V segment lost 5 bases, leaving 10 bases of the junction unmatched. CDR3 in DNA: TGTGCCAGCAGTCTCCGGCGGACAGGACTCTCCTACGAGCAGTACTTC. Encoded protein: CASSLRRTGLSYEQYF.

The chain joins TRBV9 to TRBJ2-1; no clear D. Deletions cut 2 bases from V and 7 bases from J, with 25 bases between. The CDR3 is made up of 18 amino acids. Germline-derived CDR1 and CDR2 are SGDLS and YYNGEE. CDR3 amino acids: CASSVGVASRVGANEQFF. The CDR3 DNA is TGTGCCAGCAGCGTTGGAGTGGCTTCTAGGGTCGGAGCTAATGAGCAGTTCTTC.

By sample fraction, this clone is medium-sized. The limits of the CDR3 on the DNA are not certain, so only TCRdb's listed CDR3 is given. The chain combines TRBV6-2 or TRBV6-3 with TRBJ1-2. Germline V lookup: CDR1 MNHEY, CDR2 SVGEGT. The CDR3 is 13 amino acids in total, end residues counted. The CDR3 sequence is CASSSSVNYGYTF.

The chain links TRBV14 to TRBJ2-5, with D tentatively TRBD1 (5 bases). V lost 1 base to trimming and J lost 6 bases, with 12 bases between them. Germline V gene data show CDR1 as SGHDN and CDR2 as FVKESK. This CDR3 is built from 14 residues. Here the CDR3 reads CASSQVGVSQTQYF. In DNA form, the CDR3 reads TGTGCCAGCAGCCAAGTAGGGGTGTCGCAGACCCAGTACTTC.

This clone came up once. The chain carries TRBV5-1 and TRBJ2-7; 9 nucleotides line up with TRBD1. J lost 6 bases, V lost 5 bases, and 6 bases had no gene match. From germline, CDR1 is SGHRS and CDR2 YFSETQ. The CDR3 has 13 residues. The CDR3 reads CASSSTGGGEQYF. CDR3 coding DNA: TGCGCCAGCAGTTCAACAGGGGGCGGCGAGCAGTACTTC.